A single sample is the source of the 30 T cell receptor beta chains below, sequenced in a study of blood T cells in healthy people across ages. A sample-barcoded 5' primer and a J-beta primer mix were used in a second PCR of about 7 to 12 cycles. In TCRdb, the 5' RACE reads were re-called with MiXCR into one record per CDR3 protein. This sample yields approximately 290,000 distinct CDR3 sequences, of which roughly 27% are seen a single time; approximately 29% belongs to the top ten. The material sequenced was blood. These receptors were collected from a woman in her seventies in good health.

There are a few counts of this clonotype. CDR3: CASSSSGLAGAEQFF. The CDR3 DNA reads as TGTGCCAGCAGCTCCTCGGGACTAGCGGGAGCCGAGCAGTTCTTC. V is TRBV7-2 and J is TRBJ2-1; 14 nucleotides agree with TRBD2. With 4 bases clipped from V and 10 bases from J, the junction kept 6 bases outside the gene matches. Germline V gene lookup returns CDR1 SGHTA and CDR2 FQGNSA. This CDR3 spans 15 amino acids.

This clonotype was seen a handful of times. The CDR3 loop is CSARDLERRGVQETQYF. CDR3 DNA sequence: TGCAGTGCTAGAGATCTCGAGAGAAGAGGCGTCCAAGAGACCCAGTACTTC. The gene calls are TRBV20-1 and TRBJ2-5; no firm D call. Germline values: CDR1 DFQATT, CDR2 SNEGSKA (reference sequence). The CDR3 sequence is 17 residues long. Trimming pared 0 bases from V and 1 base from J, leaving 18 bases between.

This clonotype was detected a few times. This chain uses TRBV3-1 with TRBJ1-2; unclear D gene. This CDR3 contains 14 residues. Trimming pared 1 base from V and 0 bases from J, leaving 6 bases between. Germline assignment: CDR1 LGHDT and CDR2 YNNKEL (reference sequence). CDR3 nucleotide sequence: TGTGCCAGCAGCCAAGGAGACGCTAACTATGGCTACACCTTC. This sequence encodes CASSQGDANYGYTF.

V usage is TRBV20-1 and J usage is TRBJ1-1, with D unclear. Germline CDR1 DFQATT, CDR2 SNEGSKA (reference sequence). This CDR3 contains 11 residues. V was cut by 6 bases and J by 4 bases, with 9 bases left in between. The CDR3 sequence: CSAYRITEAFF. Here the CDR3 DNA reads TGCAGTGCCTATCGCATCACTGAAGCTTTCTTT.

The CDR3, as DNA: TGCAGTGCTAGGGTCCCAGGGAGTAATGAAAAACTGTTTTTT. As protein: CSARVPGSNEKLFF. The chain links TRBV20-1 to TRBJ1-4; TRBD1 is a possible D gene (5 bases). The CDR3 totals 14 residues. Trimming removed 3 bases from V and 4 bases from J, with 12 bases in between. Germline V gene data show CDR1 as DFQATT and CDR2 as SNEGSKA (reference sequence).

In nucleotides, the CDR3 is TGCAGTGCTAGAGATCCGGGGAATGAGCAGTTCTTC. This gives the protein CSARDPGNEQFF. V and J are TRBV20-1 and TRBJ2-1, with D possibly TRBD2 on 5 matching bases. V lost 0 bases and J 7 bases, leaving 7 bases between the germline ends. This CDR3 is built from 12 residues. The germline gives CDR1 DFQATT, CDR2 SNEGSKA (reference sequence).

The chain joins TRBV28 to TRBJ2-4; 7 bases fit TRBD2. Unmatched junction bases numbered 3, after V lost 9 bases and J lost 4 bases. This CDR3 region has 12 residues. Germline values: CDR1 MDHEN, CDR2 SYDVKM. The CDR3 spells CASSGGKNIQYF. The CDR3 bases are TGTGCCAGTTCGGGAGGAAAAAACATTCAGTACTTC.

This clonotype was counted between two and nine times. A much larger clone lies a single base off, so this may be a read error. The V gene is TRBV20-1, the J gene TRBJ1-5; D possibly corresponds to TRBD2 (6 bases). The DNA end favors TRBJ2-3, so the J call may be wrong. CDR3 length: 14 amino acids. Looked up from germline, CDR1 is DFQATT and CDR2 is SNEGSKA (reference sequence). The CDR3 here is CSARAGTDNQPQYF. CDR3 nucleotide sequence: TGCAGTGCTCGAGCCGGGACTGATAATCAGCCCCAGTATTTT.

This clonotype was counted a few times. J is TRBJ2-2 and V is TRBV9; D call uncertain. The V end was cut by 8 bases, the J end by 0 bases, with 11 bases between. This CDR3 has 14 residues. Germline CDR1 is SGDLS and CDR2 is YYNGEE. CDR3: CASKADANTGELFF. The CDR3 DNA follows: TGTGCCAGTAAGGCAGACGCGAACACCGGGGAGCTGTTTTTT.

This clonotype was picked up a small number of times. V and J are TRBV7-2 and TRBJ1-6; weak D call: TRBD1 (6 bases). The CDR3 extends over 14 amino acids. The germline V gene has CDR1 SGHTA and CDR2 FQGNSA. V was trimmed by 7 bases and J by 9 bases, leaving 16 bases between them. The CDR3 sequence is CASTAQGHVSPLHF. DNA of the CDR3: TGTGCCAGCACCGCACAGGGTCATGTTTCACCCCTCCACTTT.

This clonotype has more than one count but fewer than ten. The chain uses TRBV7-3 and TRBJ1-6, with 7 positions matching TRBD1. The CDR3 totals 14 residues. J was trimmed by 10 bases and V by 2 bases; bases with no gene match: 5. Per the germline V gene, CDR1 is SGHTA and CDR2 is FQGTGA. In nucleotides, the CDR3 is TGTGCCAGCAGCTTACAGGGGGATAGCTCACCCCTCCACTTT. This translates into CASSLQGDSSPLHF.

V and J are TRBV7-2 and TRBJ2-3; 10 bases map to TRBD1. This CDR3 is built from 15 residues. The trim removed 7 bases at V and 4 bases at J, leaving 8 bases unmatched. CDR1 is SGHTA and CDR2 is FQGNSA in the germline V gene. The CDR3 loop is CASTLVGTGADTQYF. The CDR3 region has the DNA TGTGCCAGCACCCTAGTCGGGACAGGGGCAGATACGCAGTATTTT. The full variable domain, its missing parts supplied by reference TRBV7-2 and TRBJ2-3, is GAGVSQSPSNKVTEKGKDVELRCDPISGHTALYWYRQSLGQGLEFLIYFQGNSAPDKSGLPSDRFSAERTGGSVSTLTIQRTQQEDSAVYLCASTLVGTGADTQYFGPGTRLTVL.

This clonotype was observed a few times. The chain is built from TRBV20-1 and TRBJ2-3, with D unclear. Germline CDR1 and CDR2: DFQATT and SNEGSKA (reference sequence). This CDR3 spans 16 amino acids. Between the trimmed V and J ends, which lost 2 bases and 1 base, there was a span of 16 bases. CDR3 nucleotide sequence: TGCAGTGCTAGAATAAACCGGGCCCTCCGCACAGATACGCAGTATTTT. It codes for CSARINRALRTDTQYF.

The chain carries TRBV28 and TRBJ2-5, with D perhaps matching TRBD1 or TRBD2 (6 bases each). With the DNA end fitting TRBJ2-7 better, the J assignment may be wrong. Germline CDR1 and CDR2: MDHEN and SYDVKM. CDR3 length: 11 amino acids. CDR3 coding DNA: TGTGCCAGCTGGGGGGCTTACGAGCAGTACTTC. This encodes CASWGAYEQYF.

Only a few counts were recorded for this clonotype. The genes are TRBV29-1 and TRBJ1-2; D is unresolved. This CDR3 has 8 amino acids. The germline CDR1 and CDR2 sequences are SQVTM and ANQGSEA. Trimming shortened V by 3 bases and J by 7 bases, and 0 bases separated the two germline ends. The CDR3: CSVDGYTF. The CDR3 DNA follows: TGCAGCGTTGATGGCTACACCTTC.

The CDR3 sequence: CASSQARGSSYEQYF. In DNA, the CDR3 is TGCGCCAGCAGCCAAGCCCGCGGCAGCTCCTACGAGCAGTACTTC. This chain uses TRBV4-1 with TRBJ2-5, with unresolved D. The DNA matches TRBJ2-7 better at its end, which makes the J call doubtful. Germline V gene lookup returns CDR1 MGHRA and CDR2 YSYEKL. CDR3 length: 15 residues.

The rearrangement joins TRBV2 to TRBJ2-7, with 11 bases identical to TRBD2. J lost 0 bases, V lost 10 bases, and 14 bases had no gene match. The CDR3 totals 17 residues. Germline CDR1 SNHLY, CDR2 FYNNEI. The CDR3 DNA sequence: TGTGCCATAGGAGGGTTTAGCGGGAGGGCCCACTCCTACGAGCAGTACTTC. It translates to CAIGGFSGRAHSYEQYF.

This clonotype has a handful of counts. The rearrangement links TRBV29-1 to TRBJ2-2; D uncertain. The CDR3 is 14 amino acids. With 3 bases removed from V and 3 bases from J, the gap between germline ends came to 11 bases. CDR1 SQVTM and CDR2 ANQGSEA come from the germline V gene. This CDR3 is CSVDSGIDTGELFF. The CDR3 DNA is TGCAGCGTTGATTCGGGTATCGACACCGGGGAGCTGTTTTTT.

Concerning this clonotype: One end of the junction is discordant with germline, which a read error may explain. The genes are TRBV29-1 and TRBJ2-2, with TRBD1 matching 10 bases. CDR3 length: 14 residues. The germline V gene has CDR1 SQVTM and CDR2 ANQGSEA. The CDR3 coding sequence is TGTAGCGTCGGACAGGGGGCGAACACCGGGGAGCTGTTTTTT. Translated, it gives CSVGQGANTGELFF.

This clonotype was seen a handful of times. The chain uses TRBV15 and TRBJ1-4; 9 bases match TRBD1. Germline V gene sequence: CDR1 LNHNV, CDR2 YYDKDF (reference sequence). The J segment lost 2 bases and the V segment lost 5 bases, leaving 12 bases of the junction unmatched. The CDR3 totals 18 residues. CDR3 bases: TGTGCCACCAGCTCCGGACAGGGGTTGGTTGGGACTAATGAAAAACTGTTTTTT. Translated: CATSSGQGLVGTNEKLFF.

In this sample, this clonotype turned up a few times. V is TRBV7-3 and J is TRBJ2-1, with TRBD1 as a possible D gene (5 bases). The V end lost 5 bases, the J end lost 7 bases, and 12 bases lay between the germline ends. The CDR3 runs 13 residues. CDR1 SGHTA and CDR2 FQGTGA come from the germline V gene. As DNA, the CDR3 is TGTGCCAGCAGCCTGGACACATCGAATGAGCAGTTCTTC. It yields the protein CASSLDTSNEQFF.

This chain joins TRBV29-1 and TRBJ2-3, with 9 bases matching TRBD1. Germline CDR1 is SQVTM and CDR2 is ANQGSEA. V gave up 6 bases and J gave up 4 bases; unmatched junction bases: 2. CDR3 length equals 12 residues. The CDR3 protein is CSVGTGSDTQYF. The CDR3 DNA is TGCAGCGTCGGGACAGGGTCAGATACGCAGTATTTT.

This clonotype was detected a few times. The chain carries TRBV20-1 and TRBJ2-5, with TRBD2 matching over 11 bases. The J call may be wrong; the DNA end is better matched by TRBJ2-7. This CDR3 spans 17 amino acids. Germline CDR1 and CDR2: DFQATT and SNEGSKA (reference sequence). This chain's CDR3 is CSARAGPSGRTLYEQYF. CDR3 nucleotide sequence: TGCAGTGCTAGGGCGGGACCTAGCGGGAGGACCCTGTACGAGCAGTACTTC.

Turning to this clonotype: Possible read error: a much larger clone is one base away. The V gene is TRBV27, the J gene TRBJ2-7; TRBD1 might be the D (5 bases). Trimming pared 9 bases from V and 5 bases from J, leaving 29 bases between. The CDR3 totals 17 residues. Germline V gene lookup returns CDR1 MNHEY and CDR2 SMNVEV (reference sequence). CDR3 loop: CASSPYGGAGKTHEQYF. The DNA of the CDR3 is TGTGCCAGTTCCCCTTACGGTGGGGCAGGGAAGACCCACGAGCAGTACTTC.

The chain is built from TRBV5-1 and TRBJ2-1; D uncertain. Trimming took 1 base from V and 1 from J, leaving 9 bases between them. CDR1 SGHRS and CDR2 YFSETQ come from the germline V gene. The CDR3 extends over 15 amino acids. The CDR3 protein is CASSLLQNSYNEQFF. CDR3 sequence (DNA): TGCGCCAGCAGCTTGTTACAGAATTCCTACAATGAGCAGTTCTTC.

The V and J genes are TRBV7-2 and TRBJ2-7, with 9 bases matching TRBD1. The CDR3 spans 16 residues. Looked up from germline, CDR1 is SGHTA and CDR2 is FQGNSA. V lost 0 bases and J lost 3; bases outside the gene matches: 6. CDR3 nucleotides: TGTGCCAGCAGCTTAGCCGGGACAGGGATGGTCTACGAGCAGTACTTC. It codes for CASSLAGTGMVYEQYF.

The CDR3 DNA reads TGTGCCAGCAGTTCCCAAGCCTACGAGCAGTACTTC. Its protein product is CASSSQAYEQYF. The chain employs TRBV6-5 and TRBJ2-7; no reliable D call. V was clipped by 4 bases and J by 2 bases, with 6 bases between them. CDR1 MNHEY and CDR2 SVGAGI come from the germline V gene. The CDR3 extends over 12 amino acids.

The sample holds a few counts of this clonotype. The genes are TRBV4-1 and TRBJ2-7; D gene ambiguous. The CDR3 loop spans 15 amino acids. CDR1 MGHRA and CDR2 YSYEKL come from the germline V gene. Trimming removed 0 bases at V and 3 bases at J, with 12 bases between. The chain's CDR3 is CASSQDLGLIYEQYF. CDR3 nucleotide sequence: TGCGCCAGCAGCCAAGATCTTGGGTTGATCTACGAGCAGTACTTC.

This clonotype has more than one count but fewer than ten. This chain links TRBV7-2 with TRBJ1-4; D is unresolved. Trimming removed 0 bases from V and 8 bases from J, with 10 bases in between. The germline V gene has CDR1 SGHTA and CDR2 FQGNSA. The CDR3 totals 14 residues. The CDR3 protein is CASSLAGPAEKLFF. The CDR3 DNA reads TGTGCCAGCAGCTTAGCGGGCCCAGCGGAAAAACTGTTTTTT.

The V gene is TRBV4-2, the J gene TRBJ2-5; tentatively, D is TRBD2 (5 bases). TRBJ2-7 explains the end of the DNA better; the J call may be wrong. CDR1 and CDR2 from the germline V gene are LGHNA and YNFKEQ. The CDR3 has 15 amino acids. The CDR3 region has the DNA TGTGCCAGCAGCCAAGAACTGGCGGGCAACCACGAGCAGTACTTC. Translating it yields CASSQELAGNHEQYF.